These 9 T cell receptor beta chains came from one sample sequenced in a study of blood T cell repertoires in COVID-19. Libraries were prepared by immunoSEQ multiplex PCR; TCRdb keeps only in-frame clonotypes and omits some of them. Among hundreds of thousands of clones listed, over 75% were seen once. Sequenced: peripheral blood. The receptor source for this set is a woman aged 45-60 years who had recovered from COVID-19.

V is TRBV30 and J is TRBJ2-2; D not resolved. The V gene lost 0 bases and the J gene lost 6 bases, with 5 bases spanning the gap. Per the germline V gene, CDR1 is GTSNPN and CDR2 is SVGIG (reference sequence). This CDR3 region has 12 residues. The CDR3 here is CAWSVSPGELFF. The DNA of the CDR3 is TGTGCCTGGAGTGTAAGCCCCGGGGAGCTGTTTTTT.

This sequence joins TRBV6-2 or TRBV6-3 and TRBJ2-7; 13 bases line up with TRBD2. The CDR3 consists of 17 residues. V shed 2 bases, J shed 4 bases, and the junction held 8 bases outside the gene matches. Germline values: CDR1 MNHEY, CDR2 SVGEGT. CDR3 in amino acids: CASSYGTSGVYSYEQYF. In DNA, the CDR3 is TGTGCCAGCAGTTACGGGACTAGCGGGGTCTATTCTTACGAGCAGTACTTC.

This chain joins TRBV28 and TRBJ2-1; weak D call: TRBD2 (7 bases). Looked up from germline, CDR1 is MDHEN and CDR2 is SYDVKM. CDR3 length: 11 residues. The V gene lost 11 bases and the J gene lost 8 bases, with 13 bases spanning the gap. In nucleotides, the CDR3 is TGTGCCCTTTGGGGGGGCGATGAGCAGTTCTTC. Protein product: CALWGGDEQFF.

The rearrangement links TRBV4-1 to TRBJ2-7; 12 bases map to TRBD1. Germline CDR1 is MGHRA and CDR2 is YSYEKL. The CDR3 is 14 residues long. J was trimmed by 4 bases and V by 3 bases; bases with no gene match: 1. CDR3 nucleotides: TGCGCCAGCAGCCAGGGACAGGGGGCTTACGAGCAGTACTTC. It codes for CASSQGQGAYEQYF.

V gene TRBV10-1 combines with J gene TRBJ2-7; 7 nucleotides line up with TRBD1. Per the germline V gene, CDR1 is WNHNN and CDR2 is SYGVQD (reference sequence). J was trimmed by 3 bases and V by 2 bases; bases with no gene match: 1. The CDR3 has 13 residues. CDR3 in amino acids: CASSERDSYEQYF. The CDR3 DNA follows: TGCGCCAGCAGTGAGAGGGACAGCTACGAGCAGTACTTC.

CDR3 sequence: CASGRAGGHNEQFF. CDR3 in DNA: TGTGCCAGCGGACGCGCGGGAGGCCACAATGAGCAGTTCTTC. This chain joins TRBV3-1 (or the pseudogene TRBV3-2) and TRBJ2-1; 8 nucleotides align to TRBD2. J gave up 5 bases and V 8 bases, and 8 bases lay outside the gene matches. The CDR3 runs 14 residues. Germline CDR1 reads LGHDT; CDR2 reads YNNKEL (reference sequence).

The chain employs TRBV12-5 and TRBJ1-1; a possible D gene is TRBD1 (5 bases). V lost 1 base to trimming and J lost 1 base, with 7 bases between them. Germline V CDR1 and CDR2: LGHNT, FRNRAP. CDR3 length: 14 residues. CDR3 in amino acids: CASGLGQPNTEAFF. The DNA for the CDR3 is TGTGCTAGTGGTTTGGGACAGCCGAACACTGAAGCTTTCTTT.

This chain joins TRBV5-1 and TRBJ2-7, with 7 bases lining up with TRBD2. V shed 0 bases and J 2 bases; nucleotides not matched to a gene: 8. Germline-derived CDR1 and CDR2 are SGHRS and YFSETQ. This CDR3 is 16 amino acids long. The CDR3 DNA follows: TGCGCCAGCAGCTTGGGGCAGGGAGGGCCCCCCTACGAGCAGTACTTC. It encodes CASSLGQGGPPYEQYF.

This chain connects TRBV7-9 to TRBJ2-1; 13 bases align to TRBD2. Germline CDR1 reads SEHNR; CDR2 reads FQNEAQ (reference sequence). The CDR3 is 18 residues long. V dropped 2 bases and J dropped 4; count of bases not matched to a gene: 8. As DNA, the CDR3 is TGTGCCAGCAGCTTAACCCGACTAGCGGGGGGCGCATACAATGAGCAGTTCTTC. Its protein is CASSLTRLAGGAYNEQFF.